The 26 T cell receptor beta chains below all came from one sample that was sequenced in a study of T cell changes during pregnancy in multiple sclerosis. Sequenced by immunoSEQ multiplex PCR; TCRdb stores in-frame clones only, minus some. The sample comprises 20,000 or so clones, about 87% of which are singletons, and around an eighth rests with the top ten. Sequenced here: CD8+ T cells from peripheral blood mononuclear cells, sampled in the third trimester of pregnancy. Receptor source: a female donor in good health, enrolled as a control in a pregnancy study.

V is TRBV27 and J is TRBJ1-2, with 9 bases identical to TRBD1. The CDR3 consists of 15 residues. V was clipped by 7 bases and J by 0 bases; unmatched bases: 6. Germline CDR1 is MNHEY and CDR2 is SMNVEV (reference sequence). The CDR3 sequence: CASNPTGGPNYGYTF. The DNA for the CDR3 is TGTGCCAGCAATCCCACAGGGGGCCCTAACTATGGCTACACCTTC.

The rearrangement links TRBV4-2 to TRBJ2-2; 11 positions agree with TRBD1. The V gene end was trimmed by 1 base and the J gene end by 1 base; junction bases not matched to a gene: 5. The CDR3 runs 18 residues. CDR1 LGHNA and CDR2 YNFKEQ come from the germline V gene. Here the CDR3 reads CASSQVWTGGENTGELFF. CDR3 nucleotides: TGTGCCAGCAGCCAAGTTTGGACAGGGGGCGAGAACACCGGGGAGCTGTTTTTT.

The V and J genes are TRBV4-1 and TRBJ2-3, with 8 bases aligning to TRBD2. The junction had 7 bases not matched to a gene; V was cut back by 3 bases and J by 2 bases. CDR1 is MGHRA and CDR2 is YSYEKL in the germline V gene. This CDR3 spans 16 amino acids. The CDR3 sequence: CASSHLGTRATDTQYF. The CDR3 nucleotides are TGCGCCAGCAGCCACTTGGGGACTAGGGCCACAGATACGCAGTATTTT.

The chain recombines TRBV4-3 with TRBJ2-5; TRBD2 agrees at 13 bases. The germline V gene has CDR1 LGHNA and CDR2 YSLEER. V lost 2 bases, J lost 2 bases, and 2 bases stayed unmatched. The length of the CDR3 is 16 residues. CDR3 in DNA: TGCGCCAGCAGCCAAACGGGACTAGCGGGACAAGAGACCCAGTACTTC. Its translation: CASSQTGLAGQETQYF.

The chain couples TRBV7-9 to TRBJ2-5; 10 bases match TRBD2. The CDR3 consists of 16 residues. Unmatched junction bases numbered 7, after V lost 5 bases and J lost 1 base. From germline, CDR1 is SEHNR and CDR2 FQNEAQ (reference sequence). Here the CDR3 DNA reads TGTGCCAGCAGCCCGTGGACTAGCGGCCCCCAAGAGACCCAGTACTTC. This encodes CASSPWTSGPQETQYF.

This CDR3 reads CASSFWNSGAANTGELFF. The CDR3 region has the DNA TGTGCCAGCAGCTTTTGGAATAGCGGGGCCGCGAACACCGGGGAGCTGTTTTTT. The rearrangement joins TRBV7-9 to TRBJ2-2; 8 bases map to TRBD2. This CDR3 is built from 18 residues. Per the germline V gene, CDR1 is SEHNR and CDR2 is FQNEAQ (reference sequence). With 3 bases clipped from V and 0 bases from J, the junction kept 9 bases outside the gene matches.

Judged by abundance, this clone is medium-sized. The chain combines TRBV4-3 with TRBJ1-1; TRBD1 is a possible D gene (5 bases). The CDR3 has 13 amino acids. Trimming stripped 2 bases from V and 7 bases from J, with 11 bases between. Germline-derived CDR1 and CDR2 are LGHNA and YSLEER. CDR3 amino acids: CASSQNMGLEAFF. The CDR3, as DNA: TGCGCCAGCAGCCAAAATATGGGGCTTGAAGCTTTCTTT.

The rearrangement joins TRBV6-4 to TRBJ2-3, with unresolved D. Germline lookup yields CDR1 MRHNA and CDR2 SNTAGT. V was shortened by 3 bases and J by 2 bases, with 12 bases between the two germline ends. CDR3 length: 15 residues. The CDR3 here is CASSESAEITDTQYF. The CDR3 DNA follows: TGTGCCAGCAGTGAGTCTGCGGAGATCACAGATACGCAGTATTTT.

This clone is medium-sized within its sample. The chain combines TRBV28 with TRBJ1-1, with D tentatively TRBD1 (6 bases). The CDR3 loop spans 16 amino acids. Trimming took 3 bases from V and 4 from J, leaving 18 bases between them. Germline lookup yields CDR1 MDHEN and CDR2 SYDVKM. This chain's CDR3 is CASSLSTGLRSTEAFF. The CDR3 DNA sequence: TGTGCCAGCAGTTTGAGCACAGGGCTAAGGAGCACTGAAGCTTTCTTT.

CDR3 amino acids: CASSQFWTATSGRGDEQYF. The CDR3 DNA reads TGCGCCAGCAGCCAGTTTTGGACTGCGACTAGCGGGAGAGGTGACGAGCAGTACTTC. The chain combines TRBV4-3 with TRBJ2-7, with 12 bases lining up with TRBD2. The CDR3 runs to 19 residues. Germline assignment: CDR1 LGHNA and CDR2 YSLEER. The J segment lost 5 bases and the V segment lost 3 bases, leaving 17 bases of the junction unmatched.

The J gene is TRBJ2-3, the V gene TRBV28; 11 nucleotides align to TRBD2. Per germline, CDR1 MDHEN and CDR2 SYDVKM. The CDR3 spans 17 residues. Trimming at V came to 2 bases and at J to 5 bases, leaving 9 bases not matched to a gene. The CDR3 spells CASSLPLAGGDGDTQYF. Written as DNA, the CDR3 is TGTGCCAGCAGTTTACCCCTAGCGGGAGGTGATGGAGATACGCAGTATTTT.

The rearrangement uses TRBV7-2 and TRBJ2-1; D is perhaps TRBD1 (6 bases). Trimming stripped 5 bases from V and 8 bases from J, with 25 bases between. Germline V gene sequence: CDR1 SGHTA, CDR2 FQGNSA. The CDR3 is made up of 17 amino acids. CDR3 sequence reads: CASSPGPGAVGVDEQFF. CDR3 nucleotide sequence: TGTGCCAGCAGCCCGGGACCAGGGGCCGTAGGGGTCGATGAGCAGTTCTTC.

In this sample, this clone turned up once. CDR3 region: CASSLSSSENTEAFF. The CDR3 region has the DNA TGTGCCAGCAGTTTATCGAGTTCTGAGAACACTGAAGCTTTCTTT. The chain combines TRBV27 with TRBJ1-1; D not certain. Trimming shortened V by 0 bases and J by 1 base, and 9 bases separated the two germline ends. In germline, CDR1 is MNHEY, CDR2 SMNVEV (reference sequence). This CDR3 region has 15 residues.

The rearrangement links TRBV7-6 to TRBJ2-7; 9 bases match TRBD2. Germline loops: CDR1 SGHVS, CDR2 FNYEAQ. The CDR3 runs 17 residues. The V and J ends lost 1 base and 0 bases, in that order; junction bases with no gene match: 7. The CDR3 sequence is CASSLEAGGLDSYEQYF. The CDR3 DNA reads as TGTGCCAGCAGCTTAGAAGCGGGAGGCCTCGACTCCTACGAGCAGTACTTC.

The rearrangement uses TRBV28 and TRBJ2-3, with D maybe TRBD2 (6 bases). Trimming stripped 3 bases from V and 6 bases from J, with 16 bases between. CDR3 size: 15 residues. CDR1 MDHEN and CDR2 SYDVKM come from the germline V gene. The chain's CDR3 is CASSFGQGGMDTQYF. The DNA for the CDR3 is TGTGCCAGCAGTTTTGGGCAGGGAGGTATGGATACGCAGTATTTT. The complete variable domain, with remaining parts taken from reference TRBV28 and TRBJ2-3, reads DVKVTQSSRYLVKRTGEKVFLECVQDMDHENMFWYRQDPGLGLRLIYFSYDVKMKEKGDIPEGYSVSREKKERFSLILESASTNQTSMYLCASSFGQGGMDTQYFGPGTRLTVL.

The chain recombines TRBV4-1 with TRBJ2-1; 9 nucleotides line up with TRBD1. After removal of 0 bases from V and 7 bases from J, the junction contained 13 bases not matched to a gene. CDR3 length: 18 residues. In germline, CDR1 is MGHRA, CDR2 YSYEKL. As DNA, the CDR3 is TGCGCCAGCAGCCAAGAACCCCCGGGCACACAGGGGGCTAATGAGCAGTTCTTC. It specifies CASSQEPPGTQGANEQFF.

The chain couples TRBV9 to TRBJ2-1, with TRBD2 identical over 8 bases. Germline loops: CDR1 SGDLS, CDR2 YYNGEE. CDR3 length equals 14 residues. V lost 3 bases and J lost 8; bases outside the gene matches: 7. CDR3 protein: CASSESGRVDEQFF. In nucleotides, the CDR3 is TGTGCCAGCAGCGAAAGCGGGAGAGTGGATGAGCAGTTCTTC.

The V call is TRBV11-2, the J call TRBJ1-6, with TRBD1 identical over 9 bases. The CDR3 is made up of 15 amino acids. V gave up 5 bases and J gave up 10 bases; unmatched junction bases: 9. The germline V gene encodes CDR1 SGHAT and CDR2 FQNNGV. The chain's CDR3 is CASSTRDRVGSPLHF. The CDR3 DNA sequence: TGTGCCAGCAGCACCAGGGACAGGGTAGGATCACCCCTCCACTTT. Variable domain in full (rest from reference TRBV11-2 and TRBJ1-6): EAGVAQSPRYKIIEKRQSVAFWCNPISGHATLYWYQQILGQGPKLLIQFQNNGVVDDSQLPKDRFSAERLKGVDSTLKIQPAKLEDSAVYLCASSTRDRVGSPLHFGNGTRLTVT.

The chain uses TRBV9 and TRBJ2-7, with 7 bases that match TRBD2. CDR1 is SGDLS, CDR2 YYNGEE, per germline. J was trimmed by 7 bases and V by 4 bases; bases with no gene match: 14. The CDR3 consists of 15 residues. CDR3 nucleotides: TGTGCCAGCAGCCCGCATAGCGGGCAGGCCAAGGAGCAGTACTTC. This codes for CASSPHSGQAKEQYF.

The rearrangement joins TRBV4-1 to TRBJ1-2, with 9 bases lining up with TRBD1. This CDR3 comprises 14 residues. Germline V gene data show CDR1 as MGHRA and CDR2 as YSYEKL. Trimming removed 1 base from V and 8 bases from J; junction bases left unmatched: 5. This chain's CDR3 is CASSQVQGAKGYTF. Here the CDR3 DNA reads TGCGCCAGCAGCCAAGTACAGGGGGCTAAAGGCTACACCTTC.

CDR3 residues: CASSGHWNLGQPQHF. CDR3 nucleotides: TGTGCCAGCAGCGGACATTGGAACCTCGGGCAGCCCCAGCATTTT. The chain has TRBV7-9 and TRBJ1-5; possible D gene TRBD1, 5 bases. The germline V gene encodes CDR1 SEHNR and CDR2 FQNEAQ (reference sequence). Trimming stripped 5 bases from V and 7 bases from J, with 18 bases between. The CDR3 spans 15 residues.

The chain carries TRBV19 and TRBJ1-2; D call uncertain. The germline V and J ends were trimmed by 7 bases and 1 base, with 13 bases remaining between them. CDR3 size: 14 residues. CDR1 and CDR2 from the germline V gene are LNHDA and SQIVND (reference sequence). For the CDR3, the DNA is TGTGCCAGTACTGACCAGGCGGGTAACTATGGCTACACCTTC. It translates to CASTDQAGNYGYTF.

The J gene is TRBJ2-6, the V gene TRBV6-1, with TRBD1 matching 12 bases. V shed 8 bases, J shed 3 bases, and the junction held 2 bases outside the gene matches. The CDR3 contains 15 residues. Germline V gives CDR1 MNHNS, CDR2 SASEGT. CDR3 nucleotides: TGTGCCAGCGGGACAGGGGGCTTTGGGGCCAACGTCCTGACTTTC. Its translation: CASGTGGFGANVLTF.

Relative to its sample, this clone is medium-sized. The chain is built from TRBV19 and TRBJ2-7; 10 bases line up with TRBD2. After removal of 7 bases from V and 3 bases from J, the junction contained 9 bases not matched to a gene. Germline CDR1 and CDR2: LNHDA and SQIVND (reference sequence). There are 15 residues in the CDR3. In nucleotides, the CDR3 is TGTGCCAGTAAACGGCTAGCGGGGGAGGTCTACGAGCAGTACTTC. It is translated as CASKRLAGEVYEQYF.

V is TRBV19 and J is TRBJ1-1; D not certain. This CDR3 is built from 15 residues. V lost 4 bases and J lost 2, with 14 bases in between. CDR1 LNHDA and CDR2 SQIVND come from the germline V gene (reference sequence). CDR3 sequence reads: CASSRVSNSNTEAFF. The CDR3 coding sequence is TGTGCCAGTAGTAGGGTTTCGAATAGCAACACTGAAGCTTTCTTT. The whole variable domain, filled in from reference TRBV19 and TRBJ1-1, reads DGGITQSPKYLFRKEGQNVTLSCEQNLNHDAMYWYRQDPGQGLRLIYYSQIVNDFQKGDIAEGYSVSREKKESFPLTVTSAQKNPTAFYLCASSRVSNSNTEAFFGQGTRLTVV.

The chain uses TRBV5-6 and TRBJ2-2, with D possibly matching TRBD2 (5 bases). Looked up from germline, CDR1 is SGHDT and CDR2 is YYEEEE. Trimming stripped 2 bases from V and 2 bases from J, with 7 bases between. The CDR3 runs 14 residues. Here the CDR3 reads CASSFSVNTGELFF. In nucleotides, the CDR3 is TGTGCCAGCAGCTTTAGCGTTAACACCGGGGAGCTGTTTTTT.